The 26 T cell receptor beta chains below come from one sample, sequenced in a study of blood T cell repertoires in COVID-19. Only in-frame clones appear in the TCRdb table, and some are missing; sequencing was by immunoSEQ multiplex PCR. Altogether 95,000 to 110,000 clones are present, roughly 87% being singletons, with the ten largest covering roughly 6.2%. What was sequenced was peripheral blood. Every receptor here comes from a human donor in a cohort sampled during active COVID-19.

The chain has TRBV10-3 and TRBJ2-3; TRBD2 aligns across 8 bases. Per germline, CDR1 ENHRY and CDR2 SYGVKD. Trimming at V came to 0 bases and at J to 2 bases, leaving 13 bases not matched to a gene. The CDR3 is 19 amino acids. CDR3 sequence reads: CAISESATGTRAFTDTQYF. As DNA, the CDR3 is TGTGCCATCAGTGAGTCCGCAACCGGGACTAGGGCCTTCACAGATACGCAGTATTTT.

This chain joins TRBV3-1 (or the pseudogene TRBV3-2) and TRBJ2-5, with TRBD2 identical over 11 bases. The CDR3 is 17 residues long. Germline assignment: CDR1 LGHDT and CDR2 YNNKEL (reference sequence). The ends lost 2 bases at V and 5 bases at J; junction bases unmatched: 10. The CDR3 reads CASSQRDLAGGGETQYF. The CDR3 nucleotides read TGTGCCAGCAGCCAAAGAGACCTAGCGGGAGGAGGGGAGACCCAGTACTTC.

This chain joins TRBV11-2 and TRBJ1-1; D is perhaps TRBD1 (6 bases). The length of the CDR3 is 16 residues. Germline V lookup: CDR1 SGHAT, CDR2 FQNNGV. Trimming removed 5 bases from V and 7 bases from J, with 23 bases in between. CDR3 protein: CASSPPTGMGTGEAFF. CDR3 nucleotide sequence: TGTGCCAGCAGCCCTCCAACAGGGATGGGTACGGGTGAAGCTTTCTTT.

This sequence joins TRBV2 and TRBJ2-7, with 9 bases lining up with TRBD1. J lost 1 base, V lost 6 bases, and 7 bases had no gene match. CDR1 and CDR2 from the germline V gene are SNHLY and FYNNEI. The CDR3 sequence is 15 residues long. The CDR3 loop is CASRGQGISSYEQYF. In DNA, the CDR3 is TGTGCCAGCAGAGGACAGGGGATCTCTTCCTACGAGCAGTACTTC.

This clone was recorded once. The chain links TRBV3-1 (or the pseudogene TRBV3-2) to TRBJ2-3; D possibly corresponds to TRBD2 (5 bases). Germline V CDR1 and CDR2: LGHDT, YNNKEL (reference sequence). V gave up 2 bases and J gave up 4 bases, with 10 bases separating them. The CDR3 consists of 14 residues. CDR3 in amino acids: CASSQQAAADTQYF. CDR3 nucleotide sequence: TGTGCCAGCAGCCAACAAGCGGCGGCAGATACGCAGTATTTT.

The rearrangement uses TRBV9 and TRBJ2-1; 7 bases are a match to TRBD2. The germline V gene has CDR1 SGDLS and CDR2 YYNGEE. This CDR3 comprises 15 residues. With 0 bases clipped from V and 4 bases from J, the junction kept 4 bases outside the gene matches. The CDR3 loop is CASSVGASGYNEQFF. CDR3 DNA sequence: TGTGCCAGCAGCGTAGGGGCTAGCGGATACAATGAGCAGTTCTTC.

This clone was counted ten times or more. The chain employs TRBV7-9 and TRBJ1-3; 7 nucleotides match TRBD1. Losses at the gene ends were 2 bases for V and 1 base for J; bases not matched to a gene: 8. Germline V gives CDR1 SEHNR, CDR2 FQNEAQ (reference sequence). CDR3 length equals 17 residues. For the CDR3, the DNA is TGTGCCAGCAGCTTAACCCAGGGGGATCGATCTGGAAACACCATATATTTT. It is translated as CASSLTQGDRSGNTIYF.

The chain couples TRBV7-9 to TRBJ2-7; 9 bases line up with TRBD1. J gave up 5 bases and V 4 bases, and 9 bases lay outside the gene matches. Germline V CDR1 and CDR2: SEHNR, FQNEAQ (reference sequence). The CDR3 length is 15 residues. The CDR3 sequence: CASSSPGQGAHEQYF. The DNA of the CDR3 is TGTGCCAGCAGCTCCCCGGGACAGGGAGCTCACGAGCAGTACTTC.

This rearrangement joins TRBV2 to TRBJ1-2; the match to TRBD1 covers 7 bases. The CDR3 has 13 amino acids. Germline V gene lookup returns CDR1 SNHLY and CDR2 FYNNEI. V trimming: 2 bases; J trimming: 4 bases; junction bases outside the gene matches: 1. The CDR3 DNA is TGTGCCAGCAGTGAATGGGACAGCTATGGCTACACCTTC. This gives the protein CASSEWDSYGYTF.

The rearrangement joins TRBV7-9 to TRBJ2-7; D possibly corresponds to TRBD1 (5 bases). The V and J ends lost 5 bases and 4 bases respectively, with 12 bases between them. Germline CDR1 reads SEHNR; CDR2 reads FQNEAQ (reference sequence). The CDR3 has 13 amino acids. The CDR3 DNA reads TGTGCCAGCAGCACTACCCCAGGGTACGAGCAGTACTTC. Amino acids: CASSTTPGYEQYF.

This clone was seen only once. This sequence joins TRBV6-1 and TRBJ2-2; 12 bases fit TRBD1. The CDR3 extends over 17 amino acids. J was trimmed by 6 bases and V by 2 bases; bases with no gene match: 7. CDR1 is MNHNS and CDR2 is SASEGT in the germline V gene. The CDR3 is CASSEWGTGGPPGELFF. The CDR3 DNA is TGTGCCAGCAGTGAATGGGGGACAGGGGGCCCCCCCGGGGAGCTGTTTTTT.

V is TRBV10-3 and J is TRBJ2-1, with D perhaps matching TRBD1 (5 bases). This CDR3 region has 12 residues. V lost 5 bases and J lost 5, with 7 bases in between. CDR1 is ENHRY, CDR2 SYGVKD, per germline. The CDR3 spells CAISPGNNEQFF. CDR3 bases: TGTGCCATCAGTCCAGGGAACAATGAGCAGTTCTTC.

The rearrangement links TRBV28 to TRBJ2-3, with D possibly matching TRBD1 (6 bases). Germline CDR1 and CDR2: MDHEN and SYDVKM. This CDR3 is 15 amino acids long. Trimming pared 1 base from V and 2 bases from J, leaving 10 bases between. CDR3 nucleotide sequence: TGTGCCAGCAGTTTATCAGGGGACCTCACAGATACGCAGTATTTT. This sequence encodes CASSLSGDLTDTQYF. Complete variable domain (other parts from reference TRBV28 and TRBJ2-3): DVKVTQSSRYLVKRTGEKVFLECVQDMDHENMFWYRQDPGLGLRLIYFSYDVKMKEKGDIPEGYSVSREKKERFSLILESASTNQTSMYLCASSLSGDLTDTQYFGPGTRLTVL.

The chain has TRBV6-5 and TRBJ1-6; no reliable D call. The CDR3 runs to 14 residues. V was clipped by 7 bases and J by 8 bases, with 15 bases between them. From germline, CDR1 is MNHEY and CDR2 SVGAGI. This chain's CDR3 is CASTPRGWDSPLHF. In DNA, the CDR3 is TGTGCCAGCACCCCCCGGGGTTGGGATTCACCCCTCCACTTT.

The CDR3 here is CASSSKLGLAEYNEQFF. The CDR3 nucleotides are TGTGCCAGCAGCTCAAAACTGGGACTAGCGGAATACAATGAGCAGTTCTTC. The chain is built from TRBV7-7 and TRBJ2-1, with TRBD2 matching over 11 bases. The CDR3 covers 17 residues. J was trimmed by 4 bases and V by 4 bases; bases with no gene match: 9. The V gene's germline CDR1 is SSHAT and CDR2 FNYEAQ (reference sequence).

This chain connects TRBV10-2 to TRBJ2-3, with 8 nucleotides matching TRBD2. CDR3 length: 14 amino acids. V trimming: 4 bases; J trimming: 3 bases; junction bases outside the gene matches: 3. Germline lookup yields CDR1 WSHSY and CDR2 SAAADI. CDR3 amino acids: CASSVGLATDTQYF. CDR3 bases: TGCGCCAGCAGTGTTGGACTAGCAACAGATACGCAGTATTTT.

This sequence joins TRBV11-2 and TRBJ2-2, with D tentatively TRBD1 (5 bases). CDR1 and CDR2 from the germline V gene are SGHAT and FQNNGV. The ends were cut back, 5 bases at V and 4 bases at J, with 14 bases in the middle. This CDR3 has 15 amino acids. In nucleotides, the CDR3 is TGTGCCAGCAGCGCAGTGCAGGGCCCCACCGGGGAGCTGTTTTTT. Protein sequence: CASSAVQGPTGELFF.

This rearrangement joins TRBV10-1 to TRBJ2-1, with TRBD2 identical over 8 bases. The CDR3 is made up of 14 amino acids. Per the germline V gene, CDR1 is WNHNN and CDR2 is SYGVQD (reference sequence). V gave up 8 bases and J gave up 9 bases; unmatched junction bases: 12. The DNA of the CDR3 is TGCGCCAGCGGGGGGACTAGGGAGGCCGGTGAGCAGTTCTTC. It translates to CASGGTREAGEQFF.

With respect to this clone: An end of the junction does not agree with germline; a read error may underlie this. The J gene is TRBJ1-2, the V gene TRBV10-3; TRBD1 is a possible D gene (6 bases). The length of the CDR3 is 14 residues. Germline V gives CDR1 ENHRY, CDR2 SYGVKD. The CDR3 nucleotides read TGTGCCGTCAGTTTTTCAGGGGAACTCCTAGGCTACACCTTC. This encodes CAVSFSGELLGYTF.

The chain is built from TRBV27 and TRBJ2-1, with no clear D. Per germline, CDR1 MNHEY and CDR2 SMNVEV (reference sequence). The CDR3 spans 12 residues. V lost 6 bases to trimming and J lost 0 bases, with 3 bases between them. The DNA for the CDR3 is TGTGCCAGCAGGAGCTCCTACAATGAGCAGTTCTTC. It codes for CASRSSYNEQFF.

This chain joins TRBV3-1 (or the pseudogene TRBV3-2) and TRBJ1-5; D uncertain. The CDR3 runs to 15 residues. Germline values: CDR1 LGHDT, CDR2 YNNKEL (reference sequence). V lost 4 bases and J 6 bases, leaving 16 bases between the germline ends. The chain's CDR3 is CASSRSHAGSQPQHF. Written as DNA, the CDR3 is TGTGCCAGCAGCCGAAGCCACGCGGGTAGTCAGCCCCAGCATTTT.

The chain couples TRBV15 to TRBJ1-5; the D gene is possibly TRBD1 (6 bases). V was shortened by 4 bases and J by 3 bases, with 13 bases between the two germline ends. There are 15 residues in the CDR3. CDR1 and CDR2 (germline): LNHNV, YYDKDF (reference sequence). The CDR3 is CATSKSRTVNQPQHF. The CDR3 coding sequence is TGTGCCACCAGCAAAAGCCGGACAGTCAATCAGCCCCAGCATTTT.

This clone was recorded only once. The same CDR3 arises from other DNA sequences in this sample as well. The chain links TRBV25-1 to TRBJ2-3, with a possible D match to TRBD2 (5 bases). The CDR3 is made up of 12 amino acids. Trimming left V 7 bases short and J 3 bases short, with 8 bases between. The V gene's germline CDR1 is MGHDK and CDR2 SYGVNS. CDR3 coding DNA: TGTGCCAGCAACCGAGGGACAGATACGCAGTATTTT. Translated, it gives CASNRGTDTQYF.

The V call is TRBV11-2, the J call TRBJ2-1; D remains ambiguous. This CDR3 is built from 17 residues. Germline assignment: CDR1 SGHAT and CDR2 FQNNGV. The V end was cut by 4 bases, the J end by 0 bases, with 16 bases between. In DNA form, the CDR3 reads TGTGCCAGCAGCTCTCGCCGGGTCCCAAGCTCCTACAATGAGCAGTTCTTC. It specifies CASSSRRVPSSYNEQFF. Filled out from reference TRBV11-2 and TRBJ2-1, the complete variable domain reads EAGVAQSPRYKIIEKRQSVAFWCNPISGHATLYWYQQILGQGPKLLIQFQNNGVVDDSQLPKDRFSAERLKGVDSTLKIQPAKLEDSAVYLCASSSRRVPSSYNEQFFGPGTRLTVL.

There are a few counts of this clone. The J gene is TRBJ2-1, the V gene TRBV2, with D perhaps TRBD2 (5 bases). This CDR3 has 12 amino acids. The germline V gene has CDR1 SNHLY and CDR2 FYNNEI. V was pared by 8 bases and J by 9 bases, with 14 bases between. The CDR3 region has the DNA TGTGCCAGCGGACGAGCGGCCAGTGAGCAGTTCTTC. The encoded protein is CASGRAASEQFF. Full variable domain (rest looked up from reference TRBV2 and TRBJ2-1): EPEVTQTPSHQVTQMGQEVILRCVPISNHLYFYWYRQILGQKVEFLVSFYNNEISEKSEIFDDQFSVERPDGSNFTLKIRSTKLEDSAMYFCASGRAASEQFFGPGTRLTVL.

This CDR3 is CASSSQGINEKLFF. The CDR3 nucleotides read TGTGCCAGCAGCTCACAGGGGATTAATGAAAAACTGTTTTTT. The chain carries TRBV13 and TRBJ1-4, with 7 bases aligning to TRBD1. The germline V gene encodes CDR1 PRHDT and CDR2 FYEKMQ (reference sequence). The CDR3 has 14 amino acids. The V gene end was trimmed by 4 bases and the J gene end by 4 bases; junction bases not matched to a gene: 3.